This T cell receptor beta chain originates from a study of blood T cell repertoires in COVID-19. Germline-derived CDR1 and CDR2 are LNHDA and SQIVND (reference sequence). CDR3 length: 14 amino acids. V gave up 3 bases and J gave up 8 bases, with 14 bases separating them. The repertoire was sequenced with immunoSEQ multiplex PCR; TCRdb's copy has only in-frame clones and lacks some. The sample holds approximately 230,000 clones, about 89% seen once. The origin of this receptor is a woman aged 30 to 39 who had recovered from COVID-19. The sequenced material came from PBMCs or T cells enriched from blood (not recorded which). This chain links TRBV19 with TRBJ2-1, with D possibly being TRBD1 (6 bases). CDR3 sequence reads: CASSIGTLGDEQFF. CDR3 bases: TGTGCCAGTAGTATCGGGACATTGGGGGATGAGCAGTTCTTC.